These 10 T cell receptor beta chains originate from one sample sequenced in a study of blood T cell repertoires in COVID-19. Here immunoSEQ multiplex PCR was the method, and the copy in TCRdb shows in-frame clones only, minus some. In the table there are about 160,000 clones, around nine tenths of which are singletons. The source material was peripheral blood. The origin of the receptors is a woman aged 70-85 years with COVID-19, enrolled during active disease.

The chain uses TRBV28 and TRBJ1-2; no reliable D call. The CDR3 has 14 amino acids. Trimming stripped 2 bases from V and 8 bases from J, with 15 bases between. Looked up from germline, CDR1 is MDHEN and CDR2 is SYDVKM. DNA of the CDR3: TGTGCCAGCAGTTTAAGTTGGGAGATGGGGGGCTACACCTTC. Translating it yields CASSLSWEMGGYTF.

V gene TRBV28 combines with J gene TRBJ1-1, with 10 bases aligning to TRBD1. The CDR3 is 13 amino acids. Germline-derived CDR1 and CDR2 are MDHEN and SYDVKM. Trimming at V came to 2 bases and at J to 10 bases, leaving 4 bases not matched to a gene. CDR3 nucleotide sequence: TGTGCCAGCAGTTTAAAAGACAGGGGGCTAGCTTTCTTT. Translated, it gives CASSLKDRGLAFF.

This rearrangement joins TRBV3-1 (or the pseudogene TRBV3-2) to TRBJ2-1; TRBD2 matches at 7 bases. The germline V gene has CDR1 LGHDT and CDR2 YNNKEL (reference sequence). V lost 4 bases to trimming and J lost 0 bases; unmatched junction nucleotides: 3. CDR3 length: 15 residues. The CDR3 DNA follows: TGTGCCAGCAGCCCTGGACTAGTCTCCTACAATGAGCAGTTCTTC. It encodes CASSPGLVSYNEQFF.

This chain uses TRBV3-1 (or the pseudogene TRBV3-2) with TRBJ1-6; D gene unclear. Germline V CDR1 and CDR2: LGHDT, YNNKEL (reference sequence). This CDR3 is 14 amino acids long. The V gene lost 1 base and the J gene lost 5 bases, with 6 bases spanning the gap. CDR3 coding DNA: TGTGCCAGCAGCCAAGCGTACAATAATTCACCCCTCCACTTT. It translates to CASSQAYNNSPLHF.

The chain carries TRBV5-1 and TRBJ2-7; 11 bases align to TRBD1. This CDR3 region has 14 residues. V dropped 4 bases and J dropped 6; count of bases not matched to a gene: 6. Looked up from germline, CDR1 is SGHRS and CDR2 is YFSETQ. The CDR3 bases are TGCGCCAGCAGCGCCGGGACAGGGGGAGGCGAGCAGTACTTC. Encoded protein: CASSAGTGGGEQYF.

CDR3 in amino acids: CASSQRGASDEQYF. The CDR3, as DNA: TGTGCCAGCAGCCAGAGGGGCGCTAGCGATGAGCAGTACTTC. The V call is TRBV4-2, the J call TRBJ2-7, with D possibly TRBD2 on 6 matching bases. V shed 3 bases and J shed 7 bases, with 16 bases lying between them. CDR3 size: 14 residues. The V gene's germline CDR1 is LGHNA and CDR2 YNFKEQ.

V gene TRBV25-1 combines with J gene TRBJ1-1; no clear D gene. Germline V gene data show CDR1 as MGHDK and CDR2 as SYGVNS. The CDR3 has 17 amino acids. Trimming cost V 4 bases and J 3 bases, with 21 bases left between them. CDR3 in amino acids: CASSGLYWGDVDTEAFF. For the CDR3, the DNA is TGTGCCAGCAGTGGGCTTTACTGGGGAGATGTCGACACTGAAGCTTTCTTT.

The V gene is TRBV30, the J gene TRBJ1-1; TRBD1 might be the D (5 bases). Trimming stripped 3 bases from V and 4 bases from J, with 18 bases between. The germline gives CDR1 GTSNPN, CDR2 SVGIG (reference sequence). This CDR3 is 15 amino acids long. The DNA of the CDR3 is TGTGCCTGGAGAGATAAAAAGGGGCTAGGCACTGAAGCTTTCTTT. Translating gives CAWRDKKGLGTEAFF.

This rearrangement joins TRBV28 to TRBJ1-2, with D possibly matching TRBD1 (6 bases). The CDR3 consists of 13 residues. Deletions cut 7 bases from V and 10 bases from J, with 19 bases between. Germline V gene data show CDR1 as MDHEN and CDR2 as SYDVKM. Written as DNA, the CDR3 is TGTGCCAGCACACAGGGTAGAGTCGCGGACTACACCTTC. This encodes CASTQGRVADYTF.

V and J are TRBV5-1 and TRBJ1-1, with 10 bases fitting TRBD1. This CDR3 comprises 15 residues. Germline CDR1 and CDR2: SGHRS and YFSETQ. The trim removed 2 bases at V and 3 bases at J, leaving 4 bases unmatched. The CDR3 reads CASSFTGTGDTEAFF. As DNA, the CDR3 is TGCGCCAGCAGCTTTACCGGGACAGGGGACACTGAAGCTTTCTTT.